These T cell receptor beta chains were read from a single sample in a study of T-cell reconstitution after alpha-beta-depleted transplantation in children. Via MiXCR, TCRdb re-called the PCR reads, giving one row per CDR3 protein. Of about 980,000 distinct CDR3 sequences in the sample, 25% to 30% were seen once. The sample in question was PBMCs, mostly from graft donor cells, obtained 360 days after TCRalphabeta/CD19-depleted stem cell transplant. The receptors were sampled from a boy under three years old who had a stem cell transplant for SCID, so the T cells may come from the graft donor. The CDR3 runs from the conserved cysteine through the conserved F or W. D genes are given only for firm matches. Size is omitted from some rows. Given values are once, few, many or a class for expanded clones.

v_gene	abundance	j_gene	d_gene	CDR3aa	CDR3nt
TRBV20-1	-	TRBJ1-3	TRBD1	CSAGTGSGNTIYF	TGCAGTGCCGGGACAGGGTCTGGAAACACCATATATTTT
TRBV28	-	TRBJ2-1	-	CAKLYRQVSYNEQFF	TGTGCCAAATTATACAGACAGGTCAGCTACAATGAGCAGTTCTTC
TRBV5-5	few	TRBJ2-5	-	CASRLSWETQYF	TGTGCCAGCAGACTCTCTTGGGAGACCCAGTACTTC
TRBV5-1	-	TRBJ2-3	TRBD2	CASSRTGGPEDTQYF	TGCGCCAGCAGTCGGACGGGGGGGCCTGAAGATACGCAGTATTTT
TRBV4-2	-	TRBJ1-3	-	CASSQDIGSGNTIYF	TGTGCCAGCAGCCAAGATATAGGTTCTGGAAACACCATATATTTT
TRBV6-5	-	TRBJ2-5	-	CASSSGVLLRETQYF	TGTGCCAGCAGTTCAGGGGTCCTACTGCGAGAGACCCAGTACTTC
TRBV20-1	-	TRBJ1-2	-	CSARDHTSGTYGYTF	TGCAGTGCTAGAGATCACACTTCTGGCACTTATGGCTACACCTTC
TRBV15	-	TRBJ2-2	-	CATGGDRSNTGELFF	TGTGCCACCGGGGGGGACAGGTCGAACACCGGGGAGCTGTTTTTT
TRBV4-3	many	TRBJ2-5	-	CASSQDLRETQYF	TGCGCCAGCAGCCAAGATCTTCGAGAGACCCAGTACTTC
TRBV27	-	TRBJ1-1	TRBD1	CASSLLDRGGPKTEAFF	TGTGCCAGCAGTCTACTGGACAGGGGAGGGCCAAAGACTGAAGCTTTCTTT
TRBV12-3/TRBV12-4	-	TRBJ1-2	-	CASSPPTELYYGYTF	TGTGCCAGCAGTCCGCCGACAGAACTTTACTATGGCTACACCTTC
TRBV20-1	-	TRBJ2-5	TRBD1	CSGTGGNQETQYF	TGCAGTGGGACAGGGGGTAACCAAGAGACCCAGTACTTC
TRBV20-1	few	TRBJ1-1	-	CSASYRDTEAFF	TGCAGTGCTAGCTACAGGGACACTGAAGCTTTCTTT
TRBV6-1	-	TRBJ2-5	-	CASSPPGTRETQYF	TGTGCCAGCAGTCCTCCCGGCACTCGGGAGACCCAGTACTTC
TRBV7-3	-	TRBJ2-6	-	CASSPPPYTSGANVLTF	TGTGCCAGCAGCCCCCCACCCTACACCTCTGGGGCCAACGTCCTGACTTTC
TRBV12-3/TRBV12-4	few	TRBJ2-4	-	CASRYRVQLLAKNIQYF	TGTGCCAGCAGGTACCGAGTACAACTTTTAGCCAAAAACATTCAGTACTTC
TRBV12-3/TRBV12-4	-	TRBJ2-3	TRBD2	CASSPPAGGPADTQYF	TGTGCCAGCAGTCCTCCAGCGGGGGGGCCAGCGGATACGCAGTATTTT
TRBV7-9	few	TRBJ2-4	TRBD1	CASSLLHRGTGSNIQYF	TGTGCCAGCAGCCTCCTCCACCGCGGGACAGGGAGTAACATTCAGTACTTC
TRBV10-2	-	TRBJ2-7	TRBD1	CASSERTGVREQYF	TGCGCCAGCAGTGAGAGGACAGGGGTTCGCGAGCAGTACTTC
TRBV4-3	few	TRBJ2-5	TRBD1	CASSQDDREVETQYF	TGCGCCAGCAGCCAAGACGACAGGGAAGTCGAGACCCAGTACTTC
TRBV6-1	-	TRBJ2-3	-	CASTRSSTSTQYF	TGTGCCAGCACGAGGTCTAGCACCAGTACGCAGTATTTT